Below are 20 T cell receptor beta chains sequenced from a single sample in a study of PD-1 blockade in classical Hodgkin lymphoma. Method: immunoSEQ multiplex PCR; TCRdb's copy keeps in-frame clones and lacks some. The sample lists 25,000 to 35,000 clones; about two thirds were seen once. No patient escaped relapse after autologous stem cell transplantation, and brentuximab vedotin exposure varied. The sequenced sample was peripheral blood mononuclear cells (PBMCs), obtained before the second cycle of nivolumab. Receptors originate from a human donor with classical Hodgkin lymphoma.

The gene calls are TRBV10-3 and TRBJ2-3, with 12 bases matching TRBD1. The junction had 15 bases not matched to a gene; V was cut back by 0 bases and J by 5 bases. The germline V gene encodes CDR1 ENHRY and CDR2 SYGVKD. CDR3 length equals 20 residues. CDR3 loop: CAISESPWHTGQGAGDTQYF. Written as DNA, the CDR3 is TGTGCCATCAGTGAGTCGCCTTGGCACACGGGACAGGGGGCTGGAGATACGCAGTATTTT.

The chain has TRBV2 and TRBJ2-3; 7 positions agree with TRBD1. The length of the CDR3 is 15 residues. CDR1 and CDR2 from the germline V gene are SNHLY and FYNNEI. V shed 7 bases and J 0 bases; nucleotides not matched to a gene: 7. This chain's CDR3 is CASTEGATSTDTQYF. The CDR3 region has the DNA TGTGCCAGCACCGAGGGGGCAACTAGCACAGATACGCAGTATTTT.

The CDR3 sequence is CASSGAQYGYTF. The CDR3 DNA is TGTGCCAGCAGTGGGGCCCAATATGGCTACACCTTC. The V gene is TRBV2, the J gene TRBJ1-2; D not resolved. V lost 4 bases and J lost 5, with 8 bases in between. This CDR3 is built from 12 residues. Germline V gene data show CDR1 as SNHLY and CDR2 as FYNNEI.

This chain connects TRBV7-2 to TRBJ2-1; D unclear. CDR3 length: 13 residues. Germline assignment: CDR1 SGHTA and CDR2 FQGNSA. With 2 bases removed from V and 7 bases from J, the gap between germline ends came to 9 bases. In DNA, the CDR3 is TGTGCCAGCAGCTTATCCCAACTTAATGAGCAGTTCTTC. Protein product: CASSLSQLNEQFF.

This chain links TRBV7-2 with TRBJ2-5; D not certain. The ends were cut back, 2 bases at V and 4 bases at J, with 14 bases in the middle. CDR3 length equals 15 residues. In germline, CDR1 is SGHTA, CDR2 FQGNSA. The CDR3: CASSLTISGRETQYF. CDR3 coding DNA: TGTGCCAGCAGCTTAACCATAAGTGGACGAGAGACCCAGTACTTC. Supplemented by reference TRBV7-2 and TRBJ2-5, the full variable domain reads GAGVSQSPSNKVTEKGKDVELRCDPISGHTALYWYRQSLGQGLEFLIYFQGNSAPDKSGLPSDRFSAERTGGSVSTLTIQRTQQEDSAVYLCASSLTISGRETQYFGPGTRLLVL.

The chain has TRBV11-2 and TRBJ2-7, with unresolved D. The CDR3 consists of 12 residues. The ends were cut back, 0 bases at V and 6 bases at J, with 6 bases in the middle. Germline V gene lookup returns CDR1 SGHAT and CDR2 FQNNGV. The CDR3 sequence: CASSLDLVEQYF. In DNA, the CDR3 is TGTGCCAGCAGCTTAGATCTCGTCGAGCAGTACTTC.

The V call is TRBV11-2, the J call TRBJ1-6; 7 bases are shared with TRBD1. This CDR3 is built from 19 residues. Germline V gene sequence: CDR1 SGHAT, CDR2 FQNNGV. Trimming at V came to 4 bases and at J to 4 bases, leaving 16 bases not matched to a gene. The CDR3 region is CASSSDWEGARGYNSPLHF. Written as DNA, the CDR3 is TGTGCCAGCAGCTCCGATTGGGAGGGGGCTCGAGGGTATAATTCACCCCTCCACTTT.

The genes are TRBV5-1 and TRBJ2-3; TRBD2 matches 11 bases. This CDR3 region has 15 residues. Germline V gives CDR1 SGHRS, CDR2 YFSETQ. After removal of 7 bases from V and 6 bases from J, the junction contained 10 bases not matched to a gene. The chain's CDR3 is CASALLAGAGDTQYF. In DNA, the CDR3 is TGCGCCAGCGCCTTACTAGCGGGGGCTGGGGATACGCAGTATTTT.

A word on this clone: One end of the junction is discordant with germline, which a read error may explain. The chain combines TRBV7-9 with TRBJ1-1; 7 nucleotides agree with TRBD1. From germline, CDR1 is SEHNR and CDR2 FQNEAQ (reference sequence). This CDR3 has 15 amino acids. The DNA for the CDR3 is TGTGCCAGCGGCTTCGGCGCAGGGGGTGGCACTGAAGCTTTCTTT. Residues: CASGFGAGGGTEAFF.

This chain's CDR3 is CASSQGLSTDGETQYF. CDR3 in DNA: TGTGCCAGCAGCCAAGGTCTGTCGACCGACGGGGAGACCCAGTACTTC. The chain uses TRBV4-2 and TRBJ2-5, with D unclear. V was cut by 1 base and J by 5 bases, with 17 bases left in between. The germline CDR1 and CDR2 sequences are LGHNA and YNFKEQ. This CDR3 comprises 16 residues.

The chain recombines TRBV10-1 with TRBJ2-7; no firm D call. The CDR3 loop spans 12 amino acids. V dropped 3 bases and J dropped 2 bases, with 5 bases sitting between them. Germline CDR1 WNHNN, CDR2 SYGVQD (reference sequence). CDR3 coding DNA: TGCGCCAGCAGTGACCTTACCTACGAGCAGTACTTC. It yields the protein CASSDLTYEQYF.

CDR3 sequence: CASDTQKVGATQYF. In DNA, the CDR3 is TGTGCCAGCGACACACAAAAGGTTGGGGCTACTCAGTACTTC. The chain combines TRBV7-8 with TRBJ2-7, with D possibly TRBD1 on 5 matching bases. The germline CDR1 and CDR2 sequences are SGHVS and FQNEAQ. This CDR3 comprises 14 residues. V was trimmed by 8 bases and J by 10 bases, leaving 24 bases between them.

The chain carries TRBV7-9 and TRBJ2-7; D is perhaps TRBD2 (6 bases). Germline assignment: CDR1 SEHNR and CDR2 FQNEAQ (reference sequence). V lost 1 base, J lost 5 bases, and 18 bases lay in between. This CDR3 has 16 residues. The CDR3 loop reads CASSLEGLGRFDEQYF. The CDR3 DNA reads TGTGCCAGCAGCTTAGAAGGGCTGGGGAGGTTCGACGAGCAGTACTTC. Full variable domain (remainder filled in from reference TRBV7-9 and TRBJ2-7): DTGVSQNPRHKITKRGQNVTFRCDPISEHNRLYWYRQTLGQGPEFLTYFQNEAQLEKSRLLSDRFSAERPKGSFSTLEIQRTEQGDSAMYLCASSLEGLGRFDEQYFGPGTRLTVT.

This rearrangement joins TRBV4-1 to TRBJ2-7, with D possibly matching TRBD2 (5 bases). CDR3 length equals 14 residues. Trimming shortened V by 2 bases and J by 2 bases, and 10 bases separated the two germline ends. Per the germline V gene, CDR1 is MGHRA and CDR2 is YSYEKL. CDR3 protein: CASSQPRATYEQYF. CDR3 DNA sequence: TGCGCCAGCAGCCAACCGCGGGCAACCTACGAGCAGTACTTC.

The V gene is TRBV29-1, the J gene TRBJ2-7; no firm D call. The V and J ends lost 2 bases and 1 base respectively, with 9 bases between them. This CDR3 comprises 13 residues. Germline lookup yields CDR1 SQVTM and CDR2 ANQGSEA. DNA of the CDR3: TGCAGCGTTGAAAAACCCGGGTCCTACGAGCAGTACTTC. It specifies CSVEKPGSYEQYF.

The rearrangement uses TRBV27 and TRBJ2-1, with TRBD2 matching over 7 bases. Looked up from germline, CDR1 is MNHEY and CDR2 is SMNVEV (reference sequence). The length of the CDR3 is 13 residues. With V trimmed by 5 bases and J by 3 bases, 1 base remained unmatched. This chain's CDR3 is CASSRDYYNEQFF. In DNA, the CDR3 is TGTGCCAGCAGTAGGGACTACTACAATGAGCAGTTCTTC.

V usage is TRBV27 and J usage is TRBJ1-2, with a possible D match to TRBD1 (5 bases). This CDR3 contains 15 residues. Per germline, CDR1 MNHEY and CDR2 SMNVEV (reference sequence). Trimming left V 0 bases short and J 8 bases short, with 16 bases between. The CDR3 coding sequence is TGTGCCAGCAGTTTATCGCCCGGAGCCCAGGGCGGCTACACCTTC. It translates to CASSLSPGAQGGYTF.

The CDR3 DNA reads TGTGCCAGCAGTTCGGGGTGGGACAATCAGCCCCAGCATTTT. This codes for CASSSGWDNQPQHF. The genes are TRBV6-1 and TRBJ1-5; D gene ambiguous. Germline CDR1 is MNHNS and CDR2 is SASEGT. V shed 5 bases and J shed 3 bases, with 11 bases lying between them. The CDR3 loop spans 14 amino acids.

The chain employs TRBV11-2 and TRBJ1-6; TRBD1 matches at 10 bases. The ends lost 3 bases at V and 10 bases at J; junction bases unmatched: 9. Germline assignment: CDR1 SGHAT and CDR2 FQNNGV. This CDR3 region has 16 residues. CDR3 amino acids: CASSLTGGAVYSPLHF. The CDR3 DNA is TGTGCCAGCAGCTTGACAGGGGGCGCGGTGTACTCACCCCTCCACTTT.

The sample holds a few counts of this clone. Here the CDR3 reads CASSIAGGWNTQYF. CDR3 coding DNA: TGTGCCAGCAGTATAGCGGGGGGGTGGAATACGCAGTATTTT. The V and J genes are TRBV6-1 and TRBJ2-3, with TRBD2 matching 11 bases. Germline-derived CDR1 and CDR2 are MNHNS and SASEGT. The trim removed 5 bases at V and 7 bases at J, leaving 5 bases unmatched. The length of the CDR3 is 14 residues.